Shown below are 32 T cell receptor beta chains from a single sample sequenced in a study of T cells in women clearing cervical HPV infection. Profiling relied on immunoSEQ multiplex PCR, and the TCRdb table lists in-frame clones only, not all of them. Its clone listing holds about 26,000 clones. Specimen: blood buffy coat. Receptor source: a woman between 18 and 69 years old with a cervical HPV16 infection that either progressed to CIN3+ or cleared (not recorded which).

Turning to this clone: Sequencing ends 3 residues short of the CDR3 end; the germline J gene provides the rest. V gene TRBV19 combines with J gene TRBJ1-2, with no clear D. The CDR3 contains 19 residues. The germline V gene encodes CDR1 LNHDA and CDR2 SQIVND (reference sequence). CDR3: CASSISTEVAGVALNLYTF. The DNA read from the CDR3 is TGTGCCAGTAGTATATCAACCGAAGTCGCAGGAGTGGCCTTGAACCTC.

With respect to this clone: The missing CDR3 end, 3 residues past where the read stops, is filled in from the germline J gene. V and J are TRBV19 and TRBJ2-4; no firm D call. CDR3 length equals 11 residues. Per germline, CDR1 LNHDA and CDR2 SQIVND (reference sequence). Trimming left V 6 bases short and J 9 bases short, with 9 bases between. The CDR3 bases that were read are TGTGCCAGTAGACAGACACCCATT. Translation gives CASRQTPI. The full CDR3 protein is CASRQTPIQYF.

Details on this clone: The CDR3 is cut off 3 residues early in the read; its end comes from the germline J gene. This chain connects TRBV7-8 to TRBJ2-5; D possibly corresponds to TRBD2 (5 bases). Germline CDR1 and CDR2: SGHVS and FQNEAQ. The CDR3 has 16 amino acids. Trimming removed 4 bases at V and 3 bases at J, with 18 bases between. The covered CDR3 bases are TGTGCCAGCAGCTCTTCAAGGATGAGGGTTGAAGAGACC. It translates to CASSSSRMRVEET. The full CDR3 sequence reads CASSSSRMRVEETQYF.

As to this clone: The germline gene is not matched at one end of the junction; a read error may be the cause. The read finishes 3 residues shy of the CDR3 end, and the germline J gene is used to complete it. The chain employs TRBV4-1 and TRBJ2-7; TRBD1 or TRBD2 may be the D gene (5 bases each). The germline gives CDR1 MGHRA, CDR2 YSYEKL. The CDR3 length is 16 residues. CDR3 in amino acids: CTSSQERGAMTYEQYF. The part of the CDR3 DNA that was read is TGCACCAGCAGCCAAGAAAGAGGGGCGATGACCTACGAG.

Points on this clone: The sequenced fragment ends 3 residues before the CDR3 boundary, so the rest is inferred from the germline J gene. V and J are TRBV4-1 and TRBJ2-1; possible D gene TRBD1, 5 bases. Trimming cost V 2 bases and J 2 bases, with 16 bases left between them. Germline CDR1 reads MGHRA; CDR2 reads YSYEKL. This CDR3 contains 17 residues. The DNA read from the CDR3 is TGCGCCAGCAGCCAAACCCCCCTACAGGTTGCCTACAATGAG. Its translation: CASSQTPLQVAYNE. The complete CDR3 sequence is CASSQTPLQVAYNEQFF.

Of note for this clone: The DNA ends 3 residues before the CDR3 does, and the rest of the CDR3 is filled in from the germline J gene. The chain employs TRBV10-3 and TRBJ1-5; tentatively, D is TRBD1 (5 bases). CDR3 length: 14 amino acids. The V end was cut by 0 bases, the J end by 7 bases, with 10 bases between. Per the germline V gene, CDR1 is ENHRY and CDR2 is SYGVKD. CDR3: CAISESAGPQPQHF. CDR3 bases read: TGTGCCATCAGTGAGTCGGCGGGGCCCCAGCCC.

Regarding this clone: The read falls 3 residues short of the CDR3 end, and the missing part is taken from the germline J gene. The chain employs TRBV14 and TRBJ1-1; D may be TRBD1 (6 bases). Germline assignment: CDR1 SGHDN and CDR2 FVKESK. This CDR3 has 18 residues. With 4 bases removed from V and 0 bases from J, the gap between germline ends came to 21 bases. This chain's CDR3 is CASSRSTFRGHLNTEAFF. CDR3 DNA (partial): TGTGCCAGCAGCCGTTCCACGTTTAGGGGACACCTGAACACTGAA.

In the case of this clone: The read ends 3 residues shy of where the CDR3 ends; the end is completed using the germline J gene. V and J are TRBV19 and TRBJ2-1, with TRBD1 as a possible D gene (6 bases). CDR1 and CDR2 from the germline V gene are LNHDA and SQIVND (reference sequence). The ends were cut back, 0 bases at V and 3 bases at J, with 15 bases in the middle. The CDR3 is 17 residues long. CDR3 bases read: TGTGCCAGTAGTATAGATAGGGCGACAGGTGACTACAATGAG. This translates into CASSIDRATGDYNE. The CDR3 in full is CASSIDRATGDYNEQFF.

On this clone: The missing CDR3 end, 3 residues past where the read stops, is filled in from the germline J gene. The chain couples TRBV5-4 to TRBJ2-1; D may be TRBD1 (6 bases). Germline CDR1 SGHNT, CDR2 YYREEE (reference sequence). Between the trimmed V and J ends, which lost 4 bases and 5 bases, there was a span of 13 bases. The length of the CDR3 is 14 residues. The CDR3 region is CASSRRDTDNEQFF. Incomplete CDR3 DNA: TGTGCCAGCAGCAGACGGGACACCGACAATGAG.

As regards this clone: Read data end 3 residues before the CDR3 end; the end is taken from the germline J gene. The V call is TRBV7-9, the J call TRBJ1-2; the match to TRBD1 covers 11 bases. The germline CDR1 and CDR2 sequences are SEHNR and FQNEAQ (reference sequence). V lost 5 bases to trimming and J lost 4 bases; unmatched junction nucleotides: 6. The CDR3 is made up of 15 amino acids. The DNA read from the CDR3 is TGTGCCAGCAGCCCAGGACAGGGGGCTTTCTATGGC. Protein: CASSPGQGAFYG. The whole CDR3 sequence is CASSPGQGAFYGYTF.

Concerning this clone itself: The sequenced fragment ends 3 residues before the CDR3 boundary, so the rest is inferred from the germline J gene. This chain connects TRBV7-6 to TRBJ1-6; weak D call: TRBD1 (5 bases). Per germline, CDR1 SGHVS and CDR2 FNYEAQ. CDR3 size: 13 residues. Trimming left V 8 bases short and J 9 bases short, with 14 bases between. The CDR3 sequence is CASSDKRSSPLHF. The CDR3 DNA, read in part, is TGTGCCAGCTCGGACAAGAGGAGTTCACCC.

Concerning this clone: The observed sequence ends 3 residues before the CDR3 terminus, with the missing tail filled in from the germline J gene. This sequence joins TRBV7-9 and TRBJ2-5; D is possibly TRBD2 (6 bases). Trimming stripped 0 bases from V and 7 bases from J, with 12 bases between. CDR3 length equals 14 residues. Per the germline V gene, CDR1 is SEHNR and CDR2 is FQNEAQ (reference sequence). CDR3 DNA, as far as it was read: TGTGCCAGCAGCTTAGCTAAGCTGGGGGGGACC. It translates to CASSLAKLGGT. The entire CDR3 reads CASSLAKLGGTQYF. The full variable domain, its missing parts supplied by reference TRBV7-9 and TRBJ2-5, is DTGVSQNPRHKITKRGQNVTFRCDPISEHNRLYWYRQTLGQGPEFLTYFQNEAQLEKSRLLSDRFSAERPKGSFSTLEIQRTEQGDSAMYLCASSLAKLGGTQYFGPGTRLLVL.

Comments on this clone: At one of its ends the junction is not consistent with the germline gene, which may arise from a read error. The read falls 3 residues short of the CDR3 end, and the missing part is taken from the germline J gene. The V call is TRBV7-8, the J call TRBJ2-4; 11 bases map to TRBD1. Germline V CDR1 and CDR2: SGHVS, FQNEAQ. The CDR3 covers 16 residues. The CDR3 bases that were read are TGTGCCGGCAGCTTAGGGACAGGGGGAGCCAAAAACATT. It translates to CAGSLGTGGAKNI. The CDR3 in its entirety is CAGSLGTGGAKNIQYF. The variable domain in full, with the rest retrieved from reference TRBV7-8 and TRBJ2-4, is GAGVSQSPRYKVAKRGQDVALRCDPISGHVSLFWYQQALGQGPEFLTYFQNEAQLDKSGLPSDRFFAERPEGSVSTLKIQRTQQEDSAVYLCAGSLGTGGAKNIQYFGAGTRLSVL.

As concerns this clone: The read stops 3 residues short of the end of the CDR3; the missing end is completed from the germline J gene. The rearrangement uses TRBV11-2 and TRBJ2-5, with D possibly TRBD2 on 6 matching bases. CDR1 and CDR2 from the germline V gene are SGHAT and FQNNGV. V was shortened by 5 bases and J by 2 bases, with 9 bases between the two germline ends. The CDR3 length is 13 residues. CDR3 DNA, as far as it was read: TGTGCCAGCAGCGGGGGACTGCAAGAGACC. Its translation: CASSGGLQET. The entire CDR3 is CASSGGLQETQYF.

Comment on this clone: The CDR3 end lies 3 residues beyond the end of the read and is filled in from the germline J gene. The gene calls are TRBV18 and TRBJ2-1, with unresolved D. CDR1 is KGHSH, CDR2 LQKENI, per germline. There are 14 residues in the CDR3. With 3 bases removed from V and 8 bases from J, the gap between germline ends came to 14 bases. CDR3 DNA, as far as it was read: TGTGCCAGCTCACCCTGGGTAGCAGACGATGAG. It is translated as CASSPWVADDE. The full CDR3 is CASSPWVADDEQFF.

A word on this clone: Read sequence stops 3 residues before the CDR3 end, and the germline J gene provides the missing end. This chain links TRBV11-1 with TRBJ2-7; a possible D gene is TRBD2 (6 bases). Trimming cost V 5 bases and J 6 bases, with 20 bases left between them. Germline V gives CDR1 SGHAT, CDR2 FQDESV (reference sequence). CDR3 length equals 15 residues. Incomplete CDR3 DNA: TGTGCCAGCAGCCGTGGGGGGTTTATTGTACGCGAG. Translation gives CASSRGGFIVRE. The complete CDR3 sequence is CASSRGGFIVREQYF.

In the case of this clone: The read is 3 residues too short to cover the CDR3 end, so that end is filled in from the germline J gene. The chain combines TRBV6-2 or TRBV6-3 with TRBJ2-3, with a possible D match to TRBD2 (6 bases). Germline V gene data show CDR1 as MNHEY and CDR2 as SVGEGT. This CDR3 has 13 residues. V gave up 5 bases and J gave up 6 bases, with 12 bases separating them. The covered CDR3 bases are TGTGCCAGCAGTCCTCCAAGCGGGGATACG. Amino acids: CASSPPSGDT. The full CDR3 protein is CASSPPSGDTQYF.

In regard to this clone: The read halts 3 residues ahead of the CDR3 end, with the missing end drawn from the germline J gene. V is TRBV5-8 and J is TRBJ2-7; perhaps TRBD1 as D (5 bases). The V end lost 7 bases, the J end lost 1 base, and 12 bases lay between the germline ends. Looked up from germline, CDR1 is SGHTS and CDR2 is YDEGEE. CDR3 length: 13 amino acids. The part of the CDR3 DNA that was read is TGTGCCAGCTTAAGGGGAATGTCCTACGAG. Translating it yields CASLRGMSYE. The complete CDR3 protein is CASLRGMSYEQYF.

As for this clone: The CDR3 end falls 3 residues outside the read, so it is completed with the germline J gene. The chain links TRBV2 to TRBJ2-2, with D uncertain. V lost 6 bases and J 0 bases, leaving 11 bases between the germline ends. Germline assignment: CDR1 SNHLY and CDR2 FYNNEI. There are 15 residues in the CDR3. CDR3 loop: CASRQNFANTGELFF. CDR3 bases read: TGTGCCAGCAGACAGAACTTCGCGAACACCGGGGAG.

With respect to this clone: The observed sequence ends 3 residues before the CDR3 terminus, with the missing tail filled in from the germline J gene. The chain uses TRBV2 and TRBJ1-5; 8 nucleotides line up with TRBD1. After removal of 7 bases from V and 7 bases from J, the junction contained 9 bases not matched to a gene. This CDR3 has 14 residues. Germline V gene data show CDR1 as SNHLY and CDR2 as FYNNEI. CDR3 DNA, as far as it was read: TGTGCCAGCAAAATACAGGGGGACGGACAGCCC. Translation: CASKIQGDGQP. The full CDR3 protein is CASKIQGDGQPQHF.

As to this clone: Coverage ceases 3 residues before the CDR3 finishes, and the germline J gene fills in the end. The chain combines TRBV20-1 with TRBJ2-7, with 9 bases aligning to TRBD1. Trimming took 6 bases from V and 0 from J; bases not matched to a gene: 6. Germline V gene data show CDR1 as DFQATT and CDR2 as SNEGSKA (reference sequence). The CDR3 sequence is 14 residues long. CDR3 amino acids: CSARDRAASYEQYF. The sequenced CDR3 bases are TGCAGTGCCCGGGACAGGGCGGCCTCCTACGAG.

To note about this clone: The CDR3 end lies 3 residues beyond the end of the read and is filled in from the germline J gene. This rearrangement joins TRBV19 to TRBJ1-2, with D perhaps TRBD1 (6 bases). Germline V gene lookup returns CDR1 LNHDA and CDR2 SQIVND (reference sequence). The CDR3 covers 14 residues. CDR3 sequence: CASSIAGQYYDYTF. CDR3 DNA, as far as it was read: TGTGCCAGTAGTATAGCAGGACAGTACTACGAC.

For this clone: Coverage ceases 3 residues before the CDR3 finishes, and the germline J gene fills in the end. This chain connects TRBV11-2 to TRBJ2-5, with D perhaps matching TRBD2 (5 bases). Germline values: CDR1 SGHAT, CDR2 FQNNGV. The CDR3 extends over 15 amino acids. V was pared by 5 bases and J by 2 bases, with 15 bases between. CDR3 sequence: CASSGLTGSQETQYF. Partial CDR3 DNA: TGTGCCAGCAGCGGACTTACGGGCTCTCAAGAGACC.

A word on this clone: The sequence runs out 3 residues before the end of the CDR3; the remainder is reconstructed from the germline J gene. The chain is built from TRBV6-2 or TRBV6-3 and TRBJ1-4; 9 bases are a match to TRBD1. The CDR3 extends over 17 amino acids. In germline, CDR1 is MNHEY, CDR2 SVGEGT. The covered CDR3 bases are TGTGCCAGCAGTATCGGACAGGGGCGCTCTGGGGCCAACGTA. Protein sequence: CASSIGQGRSGANV. The complete CDR3 protein is CASSIGQGRSGANVLFF.

About this clone: Read coverage stops 3 residues before the CDR3 terminus; the germline J gene supplies the remainder. This sequence joins TRBV19 and TRBJ1-1; 7 nucleotides match TRBD1. This CDR3 spans 14 amino acids. With 3 bases clipped from V and 5 bases from J, the junction kept 6 bases outside the gene matches. The germline V gene has CDR1 LNHDA and CDR2 SQIVND (reference sequence). CDR3 sequence reads: CASSIRGQATEAFF. The CDR3 DNA, read in part, is TGTGCCAGTAGTATTAGAGGACAGGCGACTGAA.

In the case of this clone: Read coverage stops 3 residues before the CDR3 terminus; the germline J gene supplies the remainder. The chain has TRBV18 and TRBJ2-2; 7 positions match TRBD1. This CDR3 is 16 amino acids long. CDR1 and CDR2 from the germline V gene are KGHSH and LQKENI. The sequenced part of the CDR3 DNA is TGTGCCAGCTCACCCCCCGGGACAGTGAATAATTCACCG. Translated, it gives CASSPPGTVNNSP. The entire CDR3 sequence reads CASSPPGTVNNSPLFF.

On this clone: The read ends 3 residues early relative to the CDR3; the germline J gene fills the gap. The V call is TRBV13, the J call TRBJ2-5, with D possibly matching TRBD2 (7 bases). This CDR3 has 15 residues. Per germline, CDR1 PRHDT and CDR2 FYEKMQ (reference sequence). V shed 5 bases and J shed 4 bases, with 17 bases lying between them. The CDR3 bases that were read are TGTGCCAGCAGCCTACTACACAGGGAGGGAGAGACC. The encoded protein is CASSLLHREGET. From start to end, the CDR3 is CASSLLHREGETQYF.

With respect to this clone: The CDR3 end is not reached by the read, which stops 3 residues before it; the germline J gene fills it in. The chain carries TRBV2 and TRBJ2-3; TRBD2 matches 8 bases. The CDR3 totals 14 residues. Germline V CDR1 and CDR2: SNHLY, FYNNEI. CDR3 DNA, as far as it was read: TGTGCCAGCAGTGAATTAAGCGGGGGTTCGACG. As protein: CASSELSGGST. The CDR3 as a whole reads CASSELSGGSTQYF.

Of note for this clone: The read ends 3 residues shy of where the CDR3 ends; the end is completed using the germline J gene. The chain carries TRBV19 and TRBJ2-2; TRBD1 might be the D (6 bases). The CDR3 runs 15 residues. V dropped 3 bases and J dropped 3 bases, with 11 bases sitting between them. Germline V gene sequence: CDR1 LNHDA, CDR2 SQIVND (reference sequence). The sequenced part of the CDR3 DNA is TGTGCCAGTAGTATCTGGGGGCAAGACACCGGGGAG. It is translated as CASSIWGQDTGE. The CDR3, in full, reads CASSIWGQDTGELFF.

For this clone: The CDR3 end is not reached by the read, which stops 3 residues before it; the germline J gene fills it in. The rearrangement joins TRBV11-2 to TRBJ2-3; D is ambiguous. Trimming took 2 bases from V and 4 from J, leaving 7 bases between them. Per germline, CDR1 SGHAT and CDR2 FQNNGV. This CDR3 comprises 13 residues. The covered CDR3 bases are TGTGCCAGCAGCTTAAGGGTTCCAGATACG. This translates into CASSLRVPDT. The whole CDR3 is CASSLRVPDTQYF.

Concerning this clone: With the read ending 3 residues before the CDR3 end, the germline J gene is used to fill in that end. The chain is built from TRBV19 and TRBJ2-7, with a possible D match to TRBD1 (6 bases). The CDR3 sequence is 13 residues long. Germline V gene sequence: CDR1 LNHDA, CDR2 SQIVND (reference sequence). V lost 4 bases and J lost 5, with 12 bases in between. The covered CDR3 bases are TGTGCCAGTAGTACAGGGGTGTGGCACGAG. Translated, it gives CASSTGVWHE. From start to end, the CDR3 is CASSTGVWHEQYF.

Turning to this clone: The CDR3 is cut off 3 residues early in the read; its end comes from the germline J gene. The J gene is TRBJ2-1, the V gene TRBV19, with 8 bases fitting TRBD1. J lost 1 base, V lost 2 bases, and 7 bases had no gene match. The germline gives CDR1 LNHDA, CDR2 SQIVND (reference sequence). CDR3 length: 17 amino acids. This CDR3 reads CASSILQTGDSYNEQFF. The sequenced CDR3 bases are TGTGCCAGTAGTATACTCCAGACAGGGGATTCCTACAATGAG.